A single sample is the source of the 15 T cell receptor beta chains below, sequenced in a study of blood T cells in healthy people across ages. Combining a sample-barcoded 5' primer with a J-beta primer mix, a second PCR ran for about 7 to 11 cycles. TCRdb fed the 5' RACE reads into MiXCR, producing one record per CDR3 protein. The table records roughly 1,300,000 distinct CDR3 sequences, approximately 63% of them present only once. Sequencing used blood. The source is a young man in good health.

The rearrangement uses TRBV7-9 and TRBJ2-1, with D perhaps TRBD2 (5 bases). The CDR3 spans 15 residues. V was shortened by 4 bases and J by 5 bases, with 15 bases between the two germline ends. Looked up from germline, CDR1 is SEHNR and CDR2 is FQNEAQ (reference sequence). The CDR3 loop reads CASSWEGSGHNEQFF. The CDR3 DNA reads as TGTGCCAGCAGCTGGGAAGGGAGTGGGCACAATGAGCAGTTCTTC.

This rearrangement joins TRBV29-1 to TRBJ2-3; perhaps D is TRBD1 or TRBD2 (5 bases each). CDR3 length: 13 residues. Germline V CDR1 and CDR2: SQVTM, ANQGSEA. V shed 3 bases and J shed 9 bases, with 16 bases lying between them. The CDR3 is CSVDIGALDTQYF. In DNA, the CDR3 is TGCAGCGTTGATATCGGGGCCCTAGACACGCAGTATTTT.

This chain joins TRBV29-1 and TRBJ2-7; 7 bases map to TRBD2. Germline assignment: CDR1 SQVTM and CDR2 ANQGSEA. The CDR3 sequence is 16 residues long. The trim removed 1 base at V and 1 base at J, leaving 10 bases unmatched. The CDR3 region is CSVEGPGLETSYEQYF. CDR3 bases: TGCAGCGTTGAAGGGCCCGGACTAGAGACTTCCTACGAGCAGTACTTC.

V and J are TRBV20-1 and TRBJ2-3, with D tentatively TRBD2 (6 bases). V dropped 5 bases and J dropped 4 bases, with 16 bases sitting between them. This CDR3 has 14 amino acids. The V gene's germline CDR1 is DFQATT and CDR2 SNEGSKA (reference sequence). The DNA of the CDR3 is TGCAGTGCTCAGAGTAGCGGTAATTCAGATACGCAGTATTTT. Protein sequence: CSAQSSGNSDTQYF.

This clonotype has only one observation. The chain combines TRBV7-2 with TRBJ2-1; TRBD2 matches at 10 bases. V trimming: 1 base; J trimming: 6 bases; junction bases outside the gene matches: 9. The CDR3 contains 17 residues. Germline V gene data show CDR1 as SGHTA and CDR2 as FQGNSA. As DNA, the CDR3 is TGTGCCAGCAGCTTAGGACTAGCGGGCCCCCCTATCAATGAGCAGTTCTTC. This encodes CASSLGLAGPPINEQFF.

The rearrangement links TRBV29-1 to TRBJ1-2; 8 bases match TRBD1. The CDR3 is 16 amino acids. With 4 bases clipped from V and 8 bases from J, the junction kept 18 bases outside the gene matches. In germline, CDR1 is SQVTM, CDR2 ANQGSEA. CDR3 in DNA: TGCAGCGTTGTTGTGGACAGGGAGTCTATGAAGATCGGCTACACCTTC. Its translation is CSVVVDRESMKIGYTF. Together with reference TRBV29-1 and TRBJ1-2, the CDR3 gives the full variable domain: SAVISQKPSRDICQRGTSLTIQCQVDSQVTMMFWYRQQPGQSLTLIATANQGSEATYESGFVIDKFPISRPNLTFSTLTVSNMSPEDSSIYLCSVVVDRESMKIGYTFGSGTRLTVV.

The rearrangement uses TRBV5-1 and TRBJ2-4; tentatively, D is TRBD2 (5 bases). V dropped 0 bases and J dropped 5 bases, with 15 bases sitting between them. Germline V CDR1 and CDR2: SGHRS, YFSETQ. The CDR3 consists of 16 residues. The CDR3 coding sequence is TGCGCCAGCAGCTTGGGGACGGGGTTTCGGGAAAACATTCAGTACTTC. This sequence encodes CASSLGTGFRENIQYF.

The V gene is TRBV27, the J gene TRBJ1-5; maybe TRBD1 (6 bases). The germline V and J ends were trimmed by 5 bases and 7 bases, with 21 bases remaining between them. Germline V gene lookup returns CDR1 MNHEY and CDR2 SMNVEV (reference sequence). The CDR3 covers 16 residues. The CDR3 coding sequence is TGTGCCAGCAGTCCCCGGGACACTATAAGAGGCCAGCCCCAGCATTTT. It is translated as CASSPRDTIRGQPQHF.

The chain couples TRBV9 to TRBJ2-5, with unresolved D. The CDR3 runs to 13 residues. V was shortened by 4 bases and J by 1 base, with 8 bases between the two germline ends. CDR1 is SGDLS and CDR2 is YYNGEE in the germline V gene. The CDR3 region has the DNA TGTGCCAGCAGCCCCATAATCCAAGAGACCCAGTACTTC. This sequence encodes CASSPIIQETQYF.

The chain carries TRBV12-3 or TRBV12-4 and TRBJ1-2; D perhaps matches TRBD1 (5 bases). V lost 3 bases and J 3 bases, leaving 14 bases between the germline ends. There are 15 residues in the CDR3. The CDR3 nucleotides read TGTGCCAGCAGTTTTGGGGTCAGGGCCTACTATGGCTACACCTTC. It specifies CASSFGVRAYYGYTF.

The chain links TRBV12-3 or TRBV12-4 to TRBJ2-2, with D possibly being TRBD2 (5 bases). CDR3 size: 15 residues. Trimming took off 5 bases at V and 4 bases at J, with 14 bases between the two ends. CDR3: CASSPRGQITGELFF. In nucleotides, the CDR3 is TGTGCCAGCAGTCCCCGAGGGCAAATCACCGGGGAGCTGTTTTTT.

This clonotype was seen a few times. The chain recombines TRBV18 with TRBJ2-1; D is undetermined. Germline assignment: CDR1 KGHSH and CDR2 LQKENI. The V gene lost 2 bases and the J gene lost 0 bases, with 8 bases spanning the gap. The CDR3 covers 15 residues. CDR3 protein: CASSPDQNSYNEQFF. As DNA, the CDR3 is TGTGCCAGCTCACCAGATCAGAACTCCTACAATGAGCAGTTCTTC.

The rearrangement links TRBV7-9 to TRBJ2-1; D is possibly TRBD1 (5 bases). This CDR3 region has 12 residues. In germline, CDR1 is SEHNR, CDR2 FQNEAQ (reference sequence). V lost 7 bases to trimming and J lost 4 bases, with 8 bases between them. In DNA form, the CDR3 reads TGTGCCAGCAAACAGGAATACAATGAGCAGTTCTTC. It translates to CASKQEYNEQFF.

The chain links TRBV6-6 to TRBJ2-1, with 9 bases aligning to TRBD2. The CDR3 consists of 15 residues. The germline V gene encodes CDR1 MNHNY and CDR2 SVGAGI (reference sequence). The V and J ends lost 2 bases and 8 bases, in that order; junction bases with no gene match: 7. The CDR3 loop is CASSYGRGGPDEQFF. CDR3 in DNA: TGTGCCAGCAGTTACGGGCGGGGGGGCCCCGATGAGCAGTTCTTC.

The V gene is TRBV2, the J gene TRBJ1-5, with TRBD1 matching over 8 bases. This CDR3 comprises 14 residues. The V gene's germline CDR1 is SNHLY and CDR2 FYNNEI. V shed 5 bases and J 3 bases; nucleotides not matched to a gene: 3. DNA of the CDR3: TGTGCCAGCAGTAAGGACAGGGCCAATCAGCCCCAGCATTTT. Its protein is CASSKDRANQPQHF.